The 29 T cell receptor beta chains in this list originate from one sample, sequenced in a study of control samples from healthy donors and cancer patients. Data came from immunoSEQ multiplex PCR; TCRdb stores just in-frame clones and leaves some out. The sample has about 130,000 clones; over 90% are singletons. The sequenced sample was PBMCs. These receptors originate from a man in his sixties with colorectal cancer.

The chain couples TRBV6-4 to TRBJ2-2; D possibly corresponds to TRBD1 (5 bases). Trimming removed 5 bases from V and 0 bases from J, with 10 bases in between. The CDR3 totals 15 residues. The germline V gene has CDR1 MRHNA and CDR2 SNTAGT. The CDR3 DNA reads TGTGCCAGCAGTACAGGACGGCCGAACACCGGGGAGCTGTTTTTT. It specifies CASSTGRPNTGELFF.

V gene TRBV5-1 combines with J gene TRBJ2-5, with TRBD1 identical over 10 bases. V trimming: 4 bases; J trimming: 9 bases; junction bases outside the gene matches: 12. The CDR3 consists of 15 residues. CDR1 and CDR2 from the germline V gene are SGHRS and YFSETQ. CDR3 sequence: CASSPGDRGAGAQYF. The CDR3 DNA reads TGCGCCAGCAGCCCAGGGGACAGGGGCGCCGGGGCCCAGTACTTC.

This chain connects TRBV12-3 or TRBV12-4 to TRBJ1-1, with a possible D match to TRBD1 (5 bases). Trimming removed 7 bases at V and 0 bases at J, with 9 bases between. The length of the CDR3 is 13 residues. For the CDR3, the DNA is TGTGCCAGCAACCGACAGCTGAACACTGAAGCTTTCTTT. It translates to CASNRQLNTEAFF.

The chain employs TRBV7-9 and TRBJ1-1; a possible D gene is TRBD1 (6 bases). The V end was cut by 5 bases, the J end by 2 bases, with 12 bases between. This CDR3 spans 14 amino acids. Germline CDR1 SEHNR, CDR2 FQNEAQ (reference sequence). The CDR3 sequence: CASSPGHGNTEAFF. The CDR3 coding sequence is TGTGCCAGCAGCCCGGGACACGGTAACACTGAAGCTTTCTTT.

CDR3 in amino acids: CASSLRDGDEKLFF. The CDR3 nucleotides read TGCGCCAGCAGCCTCCGGGACGGTGATGAAAAACTGTTTTTT. V gene TRBV5-1 combines with J gene TRBJ1-4, with D perhaps TRBD1 (5 bases). Germline CDR1 SGHRS, CDR2 YFSETQ. This CDR3 contains 14 residues. The V end lost 4 bases, the J end lost 6 bases, and 13 bases lay between the germline ends.

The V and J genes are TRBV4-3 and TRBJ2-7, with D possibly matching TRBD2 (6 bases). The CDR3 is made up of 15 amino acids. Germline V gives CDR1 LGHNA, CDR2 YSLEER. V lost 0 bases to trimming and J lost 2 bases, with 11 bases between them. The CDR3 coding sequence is TGCGCCAGCAGCCAAGAACCGGGGAGGACCTACGAGCAGTACTTC. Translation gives CASSQEPGRTYEQYF.

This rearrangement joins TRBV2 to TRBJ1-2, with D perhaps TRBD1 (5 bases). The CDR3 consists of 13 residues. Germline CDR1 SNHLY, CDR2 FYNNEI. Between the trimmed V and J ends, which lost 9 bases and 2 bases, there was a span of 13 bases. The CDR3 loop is CASKGRVNYGYTF. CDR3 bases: TGTGCCAGTAAGGGCAGGGTAAACTATGGCTACACCTTC.

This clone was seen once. The CDR3: CSVDVAGANVLTF. The CDR3 coding sequence is TGCAGCGTCGACGTTGCAGGGGCCAACGTCCTGACTTTC. The chain uses TRBV29-1 and TRBJ2-6; D is ambiguous. V was cut by 6 bases and J by 4 bases, with 10 bases left in between. The CDR3 runs 13 residues. The V gene's germline CDR1 is SQVTM and CDR2 ANQGSEA.

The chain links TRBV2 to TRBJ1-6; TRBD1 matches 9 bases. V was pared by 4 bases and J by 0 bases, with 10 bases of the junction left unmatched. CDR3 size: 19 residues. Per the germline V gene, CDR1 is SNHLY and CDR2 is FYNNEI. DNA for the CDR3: TGTGCCAGCAGTGTGTCGAGACAGGGGGACAGCTCCTATAATTCACCCCTCCACTTT. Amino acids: CASSVSRQGDSSYNSPLHF.

CDR3 in amino acids: CASSTSTGDEQYF. The CDR3 DNA follows: TGTGCCAGCAGTACCTCGACAGGCGACGAGCAGTACTTC. The chain combines TRBV6-5 with TRBJ2-7; D is perhaps TRBD1 (6 bases). V was cut by 5 bases and J by 5 bases, with 13 bases left in between. CDR1 and CDR2 from the germline V gene are MNHEY and SVGAGI. This CDR3 region has 13 residues.

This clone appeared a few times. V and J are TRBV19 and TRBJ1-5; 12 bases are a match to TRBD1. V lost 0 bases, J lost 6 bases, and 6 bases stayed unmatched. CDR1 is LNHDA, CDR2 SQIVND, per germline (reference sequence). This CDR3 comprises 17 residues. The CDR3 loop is CASSIDTGTGGGQPQHF. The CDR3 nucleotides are TGTGCCAGTAGTATAGACACCGGGACAGGGGGCGGTCAGCCCCAGCATTTT.

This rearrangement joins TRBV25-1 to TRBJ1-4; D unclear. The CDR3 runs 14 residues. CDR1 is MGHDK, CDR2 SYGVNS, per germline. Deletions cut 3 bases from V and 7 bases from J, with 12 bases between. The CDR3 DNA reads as TGTGCCAGCAGTGATAGGGTGATTGGTGAAAAACTGTTTTTT. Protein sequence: CASSDRVIGEKLFF.

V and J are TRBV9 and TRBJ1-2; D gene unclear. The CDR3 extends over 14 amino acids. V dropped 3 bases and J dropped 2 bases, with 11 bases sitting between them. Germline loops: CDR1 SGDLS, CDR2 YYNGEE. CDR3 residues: CASSGRTPNYGYTF. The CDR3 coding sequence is TGTGCCAGCAGCGGACGGACTCCCAACTATGGCTACACCTTC.

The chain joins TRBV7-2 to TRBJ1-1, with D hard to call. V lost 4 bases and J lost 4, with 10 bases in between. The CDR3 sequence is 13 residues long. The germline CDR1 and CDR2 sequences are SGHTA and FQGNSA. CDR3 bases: TGTGCCAGCAGCTCCCCGGTTCGCACTGAAGCTTTCTTT. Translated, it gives CASSSPVRTEAFF.

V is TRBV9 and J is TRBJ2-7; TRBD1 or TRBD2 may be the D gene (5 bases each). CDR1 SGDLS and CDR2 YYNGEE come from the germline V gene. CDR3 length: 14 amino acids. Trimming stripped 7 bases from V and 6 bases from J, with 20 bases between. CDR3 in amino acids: CASARGESTAEQYF. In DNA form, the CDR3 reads TGTGCCAGCGCGAGAGGGGAGTCGACCGCCGAGCAGTACTTC.

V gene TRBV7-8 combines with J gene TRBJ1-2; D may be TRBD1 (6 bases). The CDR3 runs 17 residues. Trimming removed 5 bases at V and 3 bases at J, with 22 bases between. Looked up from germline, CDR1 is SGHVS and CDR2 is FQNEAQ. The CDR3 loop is CASSPGFGGAGDYGYTF. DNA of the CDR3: TGTGCCAGCAGCCCGGGGTTCGGGGGCGCTGGGGACTATGGCTACACCTTC.

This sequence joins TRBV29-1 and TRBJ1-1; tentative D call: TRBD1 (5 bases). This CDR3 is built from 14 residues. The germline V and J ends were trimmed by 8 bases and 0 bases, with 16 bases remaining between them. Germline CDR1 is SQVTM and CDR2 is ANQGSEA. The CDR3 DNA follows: TGCAGCCTCTATGAGAGGGGCCTGAACACTGAAGCTTTCTTT. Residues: CSLYERGLNTEAFF.

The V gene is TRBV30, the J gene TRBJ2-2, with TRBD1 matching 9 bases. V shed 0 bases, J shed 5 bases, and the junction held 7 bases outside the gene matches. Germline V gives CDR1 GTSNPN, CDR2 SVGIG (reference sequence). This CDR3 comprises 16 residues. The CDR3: CAWSVSRTGETGELFF. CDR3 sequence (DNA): TGTGCCTGGAGTGTCTCTAGGACAGGGGAGACCGGGGAGCTGTTTTTT.

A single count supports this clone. This CDR3 reads CASRTGQTAPYGYTF. CDR3 nucleotide sequence: TGTGCCAGCAGGACGGGACAGACGGCCCCGTATGGCTACACCTTC. This chain links TRBV6-6 with TRBJ1-2; 7 bases are shared with TRBD1. Per the germline V gene, CDR1 is MNHNY and CDR2 is SVGAGI (reference sequence). Unmatched junction bases numbered 12, after V lost 6 bases and J lost 5 bases. The CDR3 has 15 residues.

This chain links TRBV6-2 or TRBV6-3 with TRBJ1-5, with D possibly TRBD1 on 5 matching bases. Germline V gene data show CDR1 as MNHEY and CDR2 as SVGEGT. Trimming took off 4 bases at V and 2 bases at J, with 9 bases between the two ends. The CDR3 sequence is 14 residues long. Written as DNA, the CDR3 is TGTGCCAGCAGTTCTTTGGGGCGCAATCAGCCCCAGCATTTT. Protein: CASSSLGRNQPQHF.

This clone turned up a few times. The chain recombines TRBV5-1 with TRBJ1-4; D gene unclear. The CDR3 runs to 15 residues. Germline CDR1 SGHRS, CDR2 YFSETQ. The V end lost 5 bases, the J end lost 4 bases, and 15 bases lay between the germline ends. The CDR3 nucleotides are TGCGCCAGCAGGGTCGGAGACTCGAGTAATGAAAAACTGTTTTTT. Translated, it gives CASRVGDSSNEKLFF. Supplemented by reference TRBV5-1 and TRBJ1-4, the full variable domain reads KAGVTQTPRYLIKTRGQQVTLSCSPISGHRSVSWYQQTPGQGLQFLFEYFSETQRNKGNFPGRFSGRQFSNSRSEMNVSTLELGDSALYLCASRVGDSSNEKLFFGSGTQLSVL.

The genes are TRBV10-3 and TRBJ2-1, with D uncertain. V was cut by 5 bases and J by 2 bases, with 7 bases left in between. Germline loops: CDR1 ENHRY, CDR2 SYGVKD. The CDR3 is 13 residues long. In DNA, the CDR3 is TGTGCCATCAGTCCAACCCCCTACAATGAGCAGTTCTTC. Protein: CAISPTPYNEQFF.

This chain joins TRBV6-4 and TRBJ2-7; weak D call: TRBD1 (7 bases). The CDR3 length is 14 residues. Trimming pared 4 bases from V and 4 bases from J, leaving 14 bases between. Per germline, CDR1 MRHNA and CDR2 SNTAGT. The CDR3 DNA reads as TGTGCCAGCAGTGTCCTCAGGGGGGTGTACGAGCAGTACTTC. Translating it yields CASSVLRGVYEQYF.

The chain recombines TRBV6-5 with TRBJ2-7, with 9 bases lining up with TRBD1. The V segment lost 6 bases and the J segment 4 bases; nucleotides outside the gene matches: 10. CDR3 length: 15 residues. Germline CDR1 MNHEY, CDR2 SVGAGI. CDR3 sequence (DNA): TGTGCCAGCAGCGTAGCCGGGACAGGGACATACGAGCAGTACTTC. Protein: CASSVAGTGTYEQYF.

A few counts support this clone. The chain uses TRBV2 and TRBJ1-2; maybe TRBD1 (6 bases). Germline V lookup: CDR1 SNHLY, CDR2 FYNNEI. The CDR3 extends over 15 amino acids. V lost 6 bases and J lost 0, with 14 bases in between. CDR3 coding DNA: TGTGCCAGCAGAACCTTGACAGGAGCTAACTATGGCTACACCTTC. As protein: CASRTLTGANYGYTF. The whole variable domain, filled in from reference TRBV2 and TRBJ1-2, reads EPEVTQTPSHQVTQMGQEVILRCVPISNHLYFYWYRQILGQKVEFLVSFYNNEISEKSEIFDDQFSVERPDGSNFTLKIRSTKLEDSAMYFCASRTLTGANYGYTFGSGTRLTVV.

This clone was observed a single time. Written as DNA, the CDR3 is TGTGCCAGCAGCTTATTGGTGGATCTTTCCACTGAAGCTTTCTTT. This encodes CASSLLVDLSTEAFF. The J gene is TRBJ1-1, the V gene TRBV11-2; no firm D call. Germline values: CDR1 SGHAT, CDR2 FQNNGV. Deletions cut 2 bases from V and 4 bases from J, with 14 bases between. The CDR3 consists of 15 residues.

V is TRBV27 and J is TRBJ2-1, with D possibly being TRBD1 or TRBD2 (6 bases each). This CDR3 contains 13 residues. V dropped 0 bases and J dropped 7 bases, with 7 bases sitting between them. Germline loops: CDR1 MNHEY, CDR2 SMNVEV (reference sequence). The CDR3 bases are TGTGCCAGCAGTTTATCAGGGGGGAATGAGCAGTTCTTC. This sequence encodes CASSLSGGNEQFF.

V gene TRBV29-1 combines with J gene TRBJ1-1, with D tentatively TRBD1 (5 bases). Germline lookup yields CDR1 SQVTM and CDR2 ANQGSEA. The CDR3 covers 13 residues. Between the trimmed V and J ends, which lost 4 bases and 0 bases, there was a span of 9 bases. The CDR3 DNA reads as TGCAGCGTTGTTCAGGGCTTGAACACTGAAGCTTTCTTT. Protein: CSVVQGLNTEAFF.

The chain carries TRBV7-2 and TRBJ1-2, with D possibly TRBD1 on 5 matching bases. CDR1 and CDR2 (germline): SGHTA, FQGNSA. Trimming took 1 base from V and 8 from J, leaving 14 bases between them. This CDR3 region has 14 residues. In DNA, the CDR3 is TGTGCCAGCAGCTTAGTGGGGGACGGTCGAGGCTACACCTTC. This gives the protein CASSLVGDGRGYTF.